These T cell receptor beta chains were read from a single sample in a study of OX40 agonist ivuxolimab in advanced cancers. The method was immunoSEQ multiplex PCR; TCRdb's version includes in-frame clones alone and lacks a portion of them. Altogether 60,000 to 85,000 clones are present, approximately 82% being singletons, with the ten largest covering 5.5% to 8.5%. Sequences were derived from CD4+ or CD8+ T cells sorted from blood, sampled in a trial of the OX40 agonist ivuxolimab. These receptors all stem from an adult with an advanced solid tumor such as melanoma, head and neck, liver or kidney cancer. Both conserved end residues are part of each CDR3. The order of the fields is clone size, V gene, J gene, D gene, CDR3 DNA, CDR3 protein. The D gene is left open where the match is weak. Clone size is not always given. Where it is, it says once, few, many or a class for expanded clones.

>-|TRBV5-5|TRBJ1-2|TRBD1
TGTGCCAGCAGCTTGGCCACAGGGGCAAGCTATGGCTACACCTTC
CASSLATGASYGYTF
>-|TRBV6-6|TRBJ2-2|-
TGTGCCAGCAATAGAAACACCGGGGAGCTGTTTTTT
CASNRNTGELFF
>-|TRBV6-4|TRBJ2-3|TRBD2
TGTGCCAGCAGTGAATATTGGACTAGGGCCCCGGATACGCAGTATTTT
CASSEYWTRAPDTQYF
>-|TRBV27|TRBJ2-1|-
TGTGCCAGCAGGCGCAGTACCTACAATGAGCAGTTCTTC
CASRRSTYNEQFF
>once|TRBV9|TRBJ1-1|-
TGTGCCAGCAGCGTTTCTCCGGGCACTGAAGCTTTCTTT
CASSVSPGTEAFF
>-|TRBV7-6|TRBJ2-7|-
TGTGCCAGCAGCTTAGAAGTGTACGGCGAGCAGTACTTC
CASSLEVYGEQYF
>few|TRBV28|TRBJ2-3|-
TGTGCCAGCAGTTTCGGGGACACCACAGATACGCAGTATTTT
CASSFGDTTDTQYF
>-|TRBV29-1|TRBJ1-2|-
TGCAGCGTTGAAGATTCCGGGAGGGATGGCTACACCTTC
CSVEDSGRDGYTF
>-|TRBV27|TRBJ2-3|-
TGTGCCAGCAGCTCTCAAGGGTCCGGAGATACGCAGTATTTT
CASSSQGSGDTQYF
>-|TRBV19|TRBJ2-1|-
TGTGCCAGTAGTCTTATTAGGGGGTCCACTGAGCAGTTCTTC
CASSLIRGSTEQFF
>-|TRBV9|TRBJ2-5|-
TGTGCCAGCAGCTGGAGGATCCAAGAGACCCAGTACTTC
CASSWRIQETQYF
>-|TRBV19|TRBJ2-5|-
TGTGCCAGTAGTATCTCTGGGCAAGAGACCCAGTACTTC
CASSISGQETQYF
>-|TRBV14|TRBJ1-1|-
TGTGCCAGCAGCCGGGGGCTGAACACTGAAGCTTTCTTT
CASSRGLNTEAFF
>-|TRBV4-1|TRBJ2-4|-
TGCGCCAGCAGCCAAGATCGGGATATCGACAAAAACATTCAGTACTTC
CASSQDRDIDKNIQYF
>-|TRBV6-1|TRBJ2-7|-
TGTGCCAGCAGTGAAGGGTTCACCTCCTACGAGCAGTACTTC
CASSEGFTSYEQYF
>-|TRBV7-2|TRBJ1-2|TRBD1
TGTGCCAGCAGCCTCGTCGGGACAGATCCCCGCTATGGCTACACCTTC
CASSLVGTDPRYGYTF